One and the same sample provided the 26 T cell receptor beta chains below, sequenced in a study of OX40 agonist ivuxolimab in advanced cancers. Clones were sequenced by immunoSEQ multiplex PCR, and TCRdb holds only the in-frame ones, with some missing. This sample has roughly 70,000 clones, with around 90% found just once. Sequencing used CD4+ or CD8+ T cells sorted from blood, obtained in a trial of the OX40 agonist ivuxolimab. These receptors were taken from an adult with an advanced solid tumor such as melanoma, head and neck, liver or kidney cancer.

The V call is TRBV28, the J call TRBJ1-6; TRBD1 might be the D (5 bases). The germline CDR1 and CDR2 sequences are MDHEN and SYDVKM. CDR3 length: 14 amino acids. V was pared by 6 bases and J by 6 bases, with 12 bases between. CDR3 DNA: TGTGCCAGCAGCCGGGACGGAGGTAATTCACCCCTCCACTTT. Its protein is CASSRDGGNSPLHF.

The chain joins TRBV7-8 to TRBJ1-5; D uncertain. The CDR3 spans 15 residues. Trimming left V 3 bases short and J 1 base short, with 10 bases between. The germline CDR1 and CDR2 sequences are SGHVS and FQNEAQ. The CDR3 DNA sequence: TGTGCCAGCAGCTTTGACGGTGGGAGCAATCAGCCCCAGCATTTT. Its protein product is CASSFDGGSNQPQHF.

CDR3 sequence reads: CASTSMGLASRIPEQYF. The CDR3 bases are TGTGCCAGCACCTCGATGGGACTAGCGTCCCGTATTCCCGAGCAGTACTTC. This sequence joins TRBV27 and TRBJ2-7, with 10 bases matching TRBD2. CDR1 and CDR2 from the germline V gene are MNHEY and SMNVEV (reference sequence). The ends lost 7 bases at V and 6 bases at J; junction bases unmatched: 18. This CDR3 comprises 17 residues.

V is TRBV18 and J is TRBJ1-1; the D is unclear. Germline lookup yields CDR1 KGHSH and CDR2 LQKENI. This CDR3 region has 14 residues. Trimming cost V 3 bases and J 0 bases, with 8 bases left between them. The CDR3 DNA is TGTGCCAGCTCACCCAACGGGATGAACACTGAAGCTTTCTTT. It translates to CASSPNGMNTEAFF.

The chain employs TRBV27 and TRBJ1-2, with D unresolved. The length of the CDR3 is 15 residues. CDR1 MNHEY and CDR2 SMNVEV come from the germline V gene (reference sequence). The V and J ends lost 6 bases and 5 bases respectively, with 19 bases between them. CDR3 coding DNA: TGTGCCAGCAGAAGTATTCCCACGGACGGGTATGGCTACACCTTC. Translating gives CASRSIPTDGYGYTF.

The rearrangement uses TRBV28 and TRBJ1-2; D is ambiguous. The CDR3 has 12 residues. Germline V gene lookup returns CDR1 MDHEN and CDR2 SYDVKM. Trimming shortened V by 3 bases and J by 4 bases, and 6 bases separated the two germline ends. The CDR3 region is CASSLKGYGYTF. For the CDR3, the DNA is TGTGCCAGCAGTTTGAAAGGCTATGGCTACACCTTC.

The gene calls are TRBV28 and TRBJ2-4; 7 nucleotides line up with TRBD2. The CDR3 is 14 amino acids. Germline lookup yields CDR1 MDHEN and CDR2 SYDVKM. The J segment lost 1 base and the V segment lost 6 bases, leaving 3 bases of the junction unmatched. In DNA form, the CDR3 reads TGTGCCAGCAGCCAGGGAGGGGCCAAAAACATTCAGTACTTC. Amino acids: CASSQGGAKNIQYF.

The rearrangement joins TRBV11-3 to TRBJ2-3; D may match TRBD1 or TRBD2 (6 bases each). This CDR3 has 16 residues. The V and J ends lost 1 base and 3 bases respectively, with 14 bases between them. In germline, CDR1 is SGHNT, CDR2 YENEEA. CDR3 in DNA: TGTGCCAGCAGCTTAGCCCTGGGGGGCCTGACAGATACGCAGTATTTT. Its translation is CASSLALGGLTDTQYF.

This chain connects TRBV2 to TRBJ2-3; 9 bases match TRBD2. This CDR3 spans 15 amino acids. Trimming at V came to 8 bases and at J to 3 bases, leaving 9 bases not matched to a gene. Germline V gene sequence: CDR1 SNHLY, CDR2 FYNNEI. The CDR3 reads CASSLGGRETDTQYF. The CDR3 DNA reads TGTGCCAGCTCATTGGGCGGGAGGGAAACAGATACGCAGTATTTT.

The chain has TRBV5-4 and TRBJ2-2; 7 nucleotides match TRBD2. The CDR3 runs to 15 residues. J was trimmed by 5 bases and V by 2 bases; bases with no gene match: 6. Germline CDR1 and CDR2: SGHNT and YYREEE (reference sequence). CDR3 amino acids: CASSFAGERTGELFF. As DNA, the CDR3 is TGTGCCAGCAGCTTTGCGGGAGAACGAACCGGGGAGCTGTTTTTT.

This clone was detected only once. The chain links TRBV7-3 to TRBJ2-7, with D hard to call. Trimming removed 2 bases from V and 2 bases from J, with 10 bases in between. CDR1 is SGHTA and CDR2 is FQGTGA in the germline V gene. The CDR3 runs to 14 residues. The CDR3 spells CASSLSPGPYEQYF. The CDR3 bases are TGTGCCAGCAGCTTATCCCCGGGTCCCTACGAGCAGTACTTC.

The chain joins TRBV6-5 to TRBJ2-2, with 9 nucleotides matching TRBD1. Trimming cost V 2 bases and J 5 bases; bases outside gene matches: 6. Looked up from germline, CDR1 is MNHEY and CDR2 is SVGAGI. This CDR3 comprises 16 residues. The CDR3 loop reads CASSYVTGQGTGELFF. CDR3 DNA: TGTGCCAGCAGTTACGTCACGGGACAGGGTACCGGGGAGCTGTTTTTT.

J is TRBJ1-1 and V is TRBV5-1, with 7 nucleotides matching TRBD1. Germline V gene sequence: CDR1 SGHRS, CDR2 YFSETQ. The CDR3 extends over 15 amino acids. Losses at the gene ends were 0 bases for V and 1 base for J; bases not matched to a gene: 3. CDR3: CASSLEGQTNTEAFF. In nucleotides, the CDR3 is TGCGCCAGCAGCTTGGAGGGACAGACGAACACTGAAGCTTTCTTT.

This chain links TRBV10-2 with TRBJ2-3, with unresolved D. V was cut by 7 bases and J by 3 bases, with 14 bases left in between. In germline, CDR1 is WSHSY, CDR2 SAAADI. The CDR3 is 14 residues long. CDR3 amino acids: CASIPGRLTDTQYF. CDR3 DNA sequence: TGCGCCAGCATCCCGGGTCGACTGACAGATACGCAGTATTTT.

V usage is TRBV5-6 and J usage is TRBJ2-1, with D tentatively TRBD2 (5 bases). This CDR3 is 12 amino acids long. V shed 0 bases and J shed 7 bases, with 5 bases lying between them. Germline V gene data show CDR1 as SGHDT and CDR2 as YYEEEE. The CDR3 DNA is TGTGCCAGCAGCTTGGGAGGGAATGAGCAGTTCTTC. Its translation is CASSLGGNEQFF.

CDR3 DNA sequence: TGTGCCAGCAGAAAAGAACTAGCGGGAACCAACATTCAGTACTTC. Amino acids: CASRKELAGTNIQYF. V gene TRBV6-6 combines with J gene TRBJ2-4; 10 bases map to TRBD2. From germline, CDR1 is MNHNY and CDR2 SVGAGI (reference sequence). The CDR3 has 15 amino acids. After removal of 6 bases from V and 7 bases from J, the junction contained 9 bases not matched to a gene.

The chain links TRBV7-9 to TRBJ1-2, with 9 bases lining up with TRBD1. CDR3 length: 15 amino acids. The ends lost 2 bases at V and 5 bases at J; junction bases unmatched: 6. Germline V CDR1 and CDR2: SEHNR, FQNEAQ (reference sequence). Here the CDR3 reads CASSLPNRGQYGYTF. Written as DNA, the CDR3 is TGTGCCAGCAGCTTACCGAACAGGGGGCAATATGGCTACACCTTC.

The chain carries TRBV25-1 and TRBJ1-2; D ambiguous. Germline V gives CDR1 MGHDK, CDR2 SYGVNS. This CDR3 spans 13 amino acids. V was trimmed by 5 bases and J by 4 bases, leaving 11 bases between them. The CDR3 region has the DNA TGTGCCAGCAGTATATCCGGGAGCTATGGCTACACCTTC. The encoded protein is CASSISGSYGYTF.

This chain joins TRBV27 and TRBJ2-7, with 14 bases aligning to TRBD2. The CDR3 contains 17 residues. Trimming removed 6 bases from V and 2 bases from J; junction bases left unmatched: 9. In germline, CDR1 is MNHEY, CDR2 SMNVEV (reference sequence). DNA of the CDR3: TGTGCCAGCAGAGCTTTGGGACTAGCGGGAGACACCTACGAGCAGTACTTC. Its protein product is CASRALGLAGDTYEQYF.

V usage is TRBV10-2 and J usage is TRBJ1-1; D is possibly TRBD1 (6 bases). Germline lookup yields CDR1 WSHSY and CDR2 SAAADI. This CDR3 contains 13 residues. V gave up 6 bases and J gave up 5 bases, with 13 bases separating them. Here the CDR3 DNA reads TGCGCCAGCAGAAGGGGAGGGGGGACTGAAGCTTTCTTT. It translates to CASRRGGGTEAFF.

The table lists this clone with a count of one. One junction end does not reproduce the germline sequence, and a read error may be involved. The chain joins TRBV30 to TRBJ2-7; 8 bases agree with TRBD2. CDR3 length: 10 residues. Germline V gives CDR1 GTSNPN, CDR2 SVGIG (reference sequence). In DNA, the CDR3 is TGTGCCCCACGGCCGGGACCGGGGGGGTTC. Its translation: CAPRPGPGGF.

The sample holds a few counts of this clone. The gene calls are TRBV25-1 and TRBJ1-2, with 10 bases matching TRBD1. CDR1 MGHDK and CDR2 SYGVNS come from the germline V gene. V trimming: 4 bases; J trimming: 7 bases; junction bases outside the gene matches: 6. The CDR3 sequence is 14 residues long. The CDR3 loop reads CASSGETGGFGYTF. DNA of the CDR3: TGTGCCAGCAGTGGAGAGACAGGGGGCTTTGGCTACACCTTC.

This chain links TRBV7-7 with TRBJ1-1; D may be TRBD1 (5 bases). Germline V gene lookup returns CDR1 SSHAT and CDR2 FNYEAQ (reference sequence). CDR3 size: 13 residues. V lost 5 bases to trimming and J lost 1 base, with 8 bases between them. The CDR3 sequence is CASSLTGNTEAFF. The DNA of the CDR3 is TGTGCCAGCAGCCTTACAGGGAACACTGAAGCTTTCTTT.

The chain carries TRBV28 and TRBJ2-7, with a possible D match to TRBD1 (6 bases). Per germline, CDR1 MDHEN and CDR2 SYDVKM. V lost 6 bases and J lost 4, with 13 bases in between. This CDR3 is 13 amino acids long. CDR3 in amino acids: CASRRTVAYEQYF. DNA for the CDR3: TGTGCCAGCAGGAGGACAGTTGCGTACGAGCAGTACTTC.

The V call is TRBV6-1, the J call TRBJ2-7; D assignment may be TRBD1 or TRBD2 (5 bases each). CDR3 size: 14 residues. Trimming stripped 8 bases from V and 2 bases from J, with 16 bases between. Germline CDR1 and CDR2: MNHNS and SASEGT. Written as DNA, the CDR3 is TGTGCCAGCCTAGACGAGAGGGGAACCTACGAGCAGTACTTC. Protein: CASLDERGTYEQYF.

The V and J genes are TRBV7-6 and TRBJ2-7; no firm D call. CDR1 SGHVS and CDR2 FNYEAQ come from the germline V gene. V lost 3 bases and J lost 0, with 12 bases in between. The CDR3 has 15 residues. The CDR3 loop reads CASSFSKGSSYEQYF. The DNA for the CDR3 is TGTGCCAGCAGCTTCAGCAAAGGGTCCTCCTACGAGCAGTACTTC.